The T cell receptor (beta chain) under discussion was sequenced for a study of somatic mutations in cytotoxic T cells in rheumatoid arthritis. For the study at large: The flow sorting of some V beta antibody-stained T-cell populations reached nearly 100% purity, and the sorted populations included V beta1+ cells sequenced for TCRB.

In the study's own analysis: Published virus-specific TCRB sequences matched only a few of the patient CD8+ clones exceeding 1%. Generated by immunoSEQ multiplex PCR, the TCRdb table keeps only in-frame clones and is missing some. That table supplies the V and J calls and clone size; D and trimming were determined from the DNA. The sample has about 15,000 clones; under 95% are singletons. V was shortened by 4 bases and J by 4 bases, with 12 bases between the two germline ends. CDR1 and CDR2 from the germline V gene are SEHNR and FQNEAQ (reference sequence). CDR3 size: 14 residues. Regarding this clone: Its antigen is undetermined.

The study's findings and limits: Among rheumatoid arthritis patients and age-matched healthy controls, CD8+ T-cell clonality was not significantly different. The top CD8+ clone topped 20% of CD8+ cells in about an eighth of the roughly 65 patients.

The sequence came from a man between 65 and 80 years old with rheumatoid arthritis. Sequenced input: CD4+ T cells sorted from blood. The rearrangement links TRBV7-9 to TRBJ2-3; tentative D call: TRBD2 (7 bases). CDR3: CASSSRGAADTQYF. The CDR3 coding sequence is TGTGCCAGCAGCTCACGGGGGGCCGCAGATACGCAGTATTTT.